These 18 T cell receptor beta chains were all obtained from the same sample, sequenced in a study of blood T cells in healthy people across ages. Next came a second PCR, run for 7 to 11 cycles, which used a sample-barcoded 5' primer along with a J-beta primer mix. TCRdb itself ran the 5' RACE reads through MiXCR, one entry per CDR3 protein. This sample has approximately 800,000 distinct CDR3 sequences, with about 42% found just once. Sequenced: blood. These receptors were taken from a man aged 80 or over in good health.

To note about this clonotype: One end of the junction fails to match germline, which may point to a read error. The chain is built from TRBV9 and TRBJ2-7; a weak D match, TRBD1 (5 bases). Germline lookup yields CDR1 SGDLS and CDR2 YYNGEE. This CDR3 has 15 amino acids. The CDR3 here is CAGSPEPLRESEQYF. The DNA for the CDR3 is TGTGCCGGCAGCCCCGAGCCCCTCAGGGAAAGCGAGCAGTACTTC.

The chain links TRBV4-1 to TRBJ1-2; no clear D. This CDR3 spans 15 amino acids. The V gene's germline CDR1 is MGHRA and CDR2 YSYEKL. V lost 5 bases and J 5 bases, leaving 18 bases between the germline ends. The CDR3 nucleotides are TGCGCCAGCAGCGGAAGTGCGGGGAGCGCTTATGGCTACACCTTC. Protein sequence: CASSGSAGSAYGYTF.

The genes are TRBV10-3 and TRBJ2-3; 10 bases line up with TRBD2. Germline V lookup: CDR1 ENHRY, CDR2 SYGVKD. CDR3 size: 19 residues. V shed 2 bases, J shed 0 bases, and the junction held 11 bases outside the gene matches. The CDR3 nucleotides are TGTGCCATCAGTGAGGTCAGGGCTAGCGGGAGCCTAAGCACAGATACGCAGTATTTT. This encodes CAISEVRASGSLSTDTQYF.

This clonotype was detected only once. The rearrangement links TRBV2 to TRBJ2-5, with D uncertain. Trimming removed 6 bases at V and 11 bases at J, with 22 bases between. Per the germline V gene, CDR1 is SNHLY and CDR2 is FYNNEI. The CDR3 consists of 14 residues. The CDR3 sequence: CASRHSGLRYKQYF. The CDR3 DNA sequence: TGTGCCAGCAGGCATTCCGGTTTGCGCTACAAGCAGTACTTC.

This chain connects TRBV6-1 to TRBJ2-5, with D unclear. The tail of the sequence fits TRBJ2-7 better, so the J call may be wrong. Germline values: CDR1 MNHNS, CDR2 SASEGT. The CDR3 runs 11 residues. CDR3 DNA sequence: TGTGCCAGCACAGGTCTCTACGAGCAGTACTTC. It encodes CASTGLYEQYF.

The CDR3: CASSPVYYEQFF. CDR3 coding DNA: TGTGCCAGCTCACCAGTGTATTATGAGCAGTTCTTC. J is TRBJ2-1 and V is TRBV18, with D unresolved. V was cut by 2 bases and J by 8 bases, with 7 bases left in between. The CDR3 is 12 amino acids. Germline loops: CDR1 KGHSH, CDR2 LQKENI.

This rearrangement joins TRBV24-1 to TRBJ2-3, with unresolved D. CDR1 KGHDR and CDR2 SFDVKD come from the germline V gene. The CDR3 consists of 16 residues. Trimming took off 2 bases at V and 2 bases at J, with 13 bases between the two ends. CDR3 amino acids: CATSDSGSGHTDTQYF. CDR3 DNA sequence: TGTGCCACCAGTGATTCTGGGTCCGGGCACACAGATACGCAGTATTTT.

Many counts were recorded for this clonotype. The chain uses TRBV29-1 and TRBJ2-3; maybe TRBD1 (6 bases). Deletions cut 7 bases from V and 4 bases from J, with 15 bases between. This CDR3 is built from 13 residues. Germline loops: CDR1 SQVTM, CDR2 ANQGSEA. The CDR3 sequence is CSANREAPDTQYF. In nucleotides, the CDR3 is TGCAGCGCTAACAGGGAAGCGCCAGATACGCAGTATTTT.

This chain connects TRBV20-1 to TRBJ2-5; D remains ambiguous. The CDR3 runs 13 residues. The germline gives CDR1 DFQATT, CDR2 SNEGSKA (reference sequence). CDR3 loop: CRAPRSGQETQYF. In DNA form, the CDR3 reads TGCAGGGCTCCCCGGAGTGGGCAAGAGACCCAGTACTTC.

This clonotype has a single count. The chain links TRBV24-1 to TRBJ2-7; 10 nucleotides agree with TRBD2. The end of the DNA aligns better with TRBJ2-5, so the J call may be wrong. CDR1 is KGHDR, CDR2 SFDVKD, per germline. This CDR3 is 16 amino acids long. The chain's CDR3 is CATSDPKASGRETQYF. The DNA for the CDR3 is TGTGCCACCAGTGACCCCAAGGCTAGCGGGAGAGAGACCCAGTACTTC.

This clonotype was observed at least ten times. The gene calls are TRBV9 and TRBJ2-7; D may correspond to TRBD1 or TRBD2 (5 bases each). Germline loops: CDR1 SGDLS, CDR2 YYNGEE. The CDR3 loop spans 15 amino acids. Trimming stripped 4 bases from V and 7 bases from J, with 21 bases between. The CDR3 region has the DNA TGTGCCAGCAGCCTCGGGGCAGGTTCAACTTTGGAGCAGTACTTC. The encoded protein is CASSLGAGSTLEQYF.

The V gene is TRBV12-3 or TRBV12-4, the J gene TRBJ2-1, with 13 bases aligning to TRBD2. The CDR3 covers 15 residues. V lost 4 bases to trimming and J lost 7 bases; unmatched junction nucleotides: 4. The CDR3 DNA follows: TGTGCCAGCAGTTGGACTAGCGGGGGTTTAAATGAGCAGTTCTTC. The encoded protein is CASSWTSGGLNEQFF.

This clonotype was seen a few times. The genes are TRBV24-1 and TRBJ2-5; 14 bases agree with TRBD2. The CDR3 is 15 amino acids. V lost 9 bases, J lost 7 bases, and 9 bases stayed unmatched. The germline CDR1 and CDR2 sequences are KGHDR and SFDVKD. CDR3 region: CATGQGTSGRGTQYF. CDR3 coding DNA: TGTGCCACCGGACAGGGGACTAGCGGGAGAGGGACCCAGTACTTC.

The chain links TRBV7-2 to TRBJ2-7; D call uncertain. The ends were cut back, 4 bases at V and 6 bases at J, with 13 bases in the middle. CDR1 is SGHTA and CDR2 is FQGNSA in the germline V gene. There are 13 residues in the CDR3. CDR3 coding DNA: TGTGCCAGCAGCTCGAACTCATTTGCCGAGCAGTACTTC. Translation: CASSSNSFAEQYF.

The chain carries TRBV7-2 and TRBJ2-2; 12 bases are a match to TRBD2. Germline trimming cut 4 bases from V and 7 bases from J; bases unmatched to any gene: 7. Per germline, CDR1 SGHTA and CDR2 FQGNSA. The CDR3 runs to 16 residues. Written as DNA, the CDR3 is TGTGCCAGCAGCTCCAGACTAGCGGGAGTGATCGGGGAGCTGTTTTTT. Translation: CASSSRLAGVIGELFF. Filled out from reference TRBV7-2 and TRBJ2-2, the complete variable domain reads GAGVSQSPSNKVTEKGKDVELRCDPISGHTALYWYRQSLGQGLEFLIYFQGNSAPDKSGLPSDRFSAERTGGSVSTLTIQRTQQEDSAVYLCASSSRLAGVIGELFFGEGSRLTVL.

The chain carries TRBV7-3 and TRBJ1-2, with D perhaps matching TRBD1 (5 bases). The CDR3 is 13 amino acids. CDR1 and CDR2 (germline): SGHTA, FQGTGA. Trimming shortened V by 5 bases and J by 6 bases, and 13 bases separated the two germline ends. The CDR3 DNA reads as TGTGCCAGCAGCCCCGAGAGGGGTAATGGCTACACCTTC. This translates into CASSPERGNGYTF.

About this clonotype itself: This may come from a read error, since a much larger clone is one base off. In DNA, the CDR3 is TGTGCCAGCAGTATAGTTGGACAGCCCCAGCATTTT. Protein product: CASSIVGQPQHF. The rearrangement uses TRBV6-2 or TRBV6-3 and TRBJ1-5; the D is unclear. This CDR3 contains 12 residues. Germline V gene sequence: CDR1 MNHEY, CDR2 SVGEGT. Trimming removed 5 bases at V and 7 bases at J, with 9 bases between.

The rearrangement uses TRBV18 and TRBJ2-4; TRBD1 is a possible D gene (6 bases). The end of the DNA aligns better with TRBJ2-7, so the J call may be wrong. This CDR3 is built from 12 residues. CDR1 and CDR2 from the germline V gene are KGHSH and LQKENI. The CDR3 reads CASAQTGYEQYF. CDR3 sequence (DNA): TGTGCCAGCGCACAAACAGGGTACGAGCAGTACTTC.